These 13 T cell receptor beta chains came from one sample sequenced in a study of blood T cell repertoires in COVID-19. This table comes from immunoSEQ multiplex PCR, and its TCRdb copy is limited to in-frame clones, with some not included. The sample has approximately 68,000 clones, around 80% seen once. The material sequenced was peripheral blood. The receptors derive from a human donor in a cohort sampled during active COVID-19.

V usage is TRBV5-4 and J usage is TRBJ1-1, with D possibly being TRBD1 (5 bases). CDR1 and CDR2 (germline): SGHNT, YYREEE (reference sequence). The V end was cut by 5 bases, the J end by 0 bases, with 11 bases between. The CDR3 has 14 amino acids. The CDR3 is CASREGGVNTEAFF. For the CDR3, the DNA is TGTGCCAGCAGGGAAGGAGGGGTGAACACTGAAGCTTTCTTT.

The V call is TRBV11-1, the J call TRBJ2-5; maybe TRBD2 (7 bases). V lost 6 bases and J lost 6, with 17 bases in between. Germline V CDR1 and CDR2: SGHAT, FQDESV (reference sequence). The CDR3 contains 14 residues. The CDR3 is CASSGGGGLQTQYF. CDR3 nucleotide sequence: TGTGCCAGCAGTGGAGGGGGGGGACTACAGACCCAGTACTTC. The complete variable domain, with remaining parts taken from reference TRBV11-1 and TRBJ2-5, reads EAEVAQSPRYKITEKSQAVAFWCDPISGHATLYWYRQILGQGPELLVQFQDESVVDDSQLPKDRFSAERLKGVDSTLKIQPAELGDSAMYLCASSGGGGLQTQYFGPGTRLLVL.

This clone showed up just once. This rearrangement joins TRBV4-2 to TRBJ2-7, with 8 nucleotides matching TRBD1. This CDR3 is 15 amino acids long. V was clipped by 0 bases and J by 4 bases; unmatched bases: 5. Germline loops: CDR1 LGHNA, CDR2 YNFKEQ. The DNA for the CDR3 is TGTGCCAGCAGCCAAGATAAAGGACAGGGTTACGAGCAGTACTTC. Translation: CASSQDKGQGYEQYF.

J is TRBJ2-5 and V is TRBV20-1, with a tentative D call TRBD2 (5 bases). Germline CDR1 is DFQATT and CDR2 is SNEGSKA (reference sequence). The CDR3 covers 11 residues. CDR3 region: CSAEGKETQYF. CDR3 nucleotides: TGCAGCGCAGAGGGAAAAGAGACCCAGTACTTC.

The V and J genes are TRBV4-3 and TRBJ2-1; D gene ambiguous. CDR1 is LGHNA and CDR2 is YSLEER in the germline V gene. This CDR3 has 15 residues. Trimming pared 0 bases from V and 8 bases from J, leaving 14 bases between. The DNA for the CDR3 is TGCGCCAGCAGCCAAGATTTAAGAGCGTTGGATGAGCAGTTCTTC. Protein product: CASSQDLRALDEQFF.

This chain links TRBV27 with TRBJ1-1, with TRBD1 matching over 9 bases. The trim removed 6 bases at V and 5 bases at J, leaving 7 bases unmatched. CDR1 is MNHEY, CDR2 SMNVEV, per germline (reference sequence). CDR3 size: 14 residues. The CDR3 DNA follows: TGTGCCAGCAGACTGACAGGGGGTAGTACTGAAGCTTTCTTT. As protein: CASRLTGGSTEAFF.

The chain is built from TRBV6-5 and TRBJ2-7; D may be TRBD1 (5 bases). This CDR3 is built from 13 residues. Germline assignment: CDR1 MNHEY and CDR2 SVGAGI. Trimming left V 7 bases short and J 3 bases short, with 13 bases between. The CDR3 nucleotides read TGTGCCAGCAAAAGGGGCAGCAACTACGAGCAGTACTTC. The encoded protein is CASKRGSNYEQYF.

The chain links TRBV29-1 to TRBJ2-7, with TRBD1 matching over 9 bases. With V trimmed by 3 bases and J by 5 bases, 14 bases remained unmatched. Germline assignment: CDR1 SQVTM and CDR2 ANQGSEA. The CDR3 has 16 amino acids. The chain's CDR3 is CSVDGVTGTGRDEQYF. DNA for the CDR3: TGCAGCGTTGATGGCGTTACTGGGACAGGGAGGGACGAGCAGTACTTC.

This chain connects TRBV18 to TRBJ2-7; the match to TRBD1 covers 7 bases. This CDR3 is 15 amino acids long. Per germline, CDR1 KGHSH and CDR2 LQKENI. Trimming at V came to 3 bases and at J to 1 base, leaving 6 bases not matched to a gene. Written as DNA, the CDR3 is TGTGCCAGCTCACCGCCGGGACAGCGATCCTACGAGCAGTACTTC. Translating gives CASSPPGQRSYEQYF.

The V call is TRBV11-2, the J call TRBJ2-7; D gene unclear. The germline V gene has CDR1 SGHAT and CDR2 FQNNGV. The CDR3 sequence is 15 residues long. V was pared by 0 bases and J by 0 bases, with 9 bases between. CDR3 protein: CASSLDLSSSYEQYF. The DNA for the CDR3 is TGTGCCAGCAGCTTAGATCTGAGTAGCTCCTACGAGCAGTACTTC.

This chain joins TRBV21-1 and TRBJ2-7; the DNA was not compared with TRBD1, the D call given in the table. TRBV21-1 represents a pseudogene. The CDR3 totals 12 residues. CDR3 DNA: TGTGCCAGCAGCAAAGGAGGGGGAAAGCAGTACTTC. Translating gives CASSKGGGKQYF.

The chain carries TRBV2 and TRBJ1-6, with a tentative D call TRBD1 (6 bases). The CDR3 is made up of 16 amino acids. Per germline, CDR1 SNHLY and CDR2 FYNNEI. V lost 6 bases and J lost 7, with 19 bases in between. The CDR3 DNA reads TGTGCCAGCAGGTCGCTGGGGGCGTTCGGAAATTCACCCCTCCACTTT. This encodes CASRSLGAFGNSPLHF.

The chain carries TRBV10-3 and TRBJ2-3; 7 positions match TRBD2. Per the germline V gene, CDR1 is ENHRY and CDR2 is SYGVKD. The trim removed 8 bases at V and 6 bases at J, leaving 20 bases unmatched. CDR3 length: 17 amino acids. The CDR3 DNA is TGTGCCATCCGAAGGACGGGGGAGCGGGGTCAAAGGGATACGCAGTATTTT. Translation gives CAIRRTGERGQRDTQYF.